Listed below are T cell receptor beta chains from one sample, sequenced in a study of blood T cell repertoires in COVID-19. Assay used: immunoSEQ multiplex PCR; TCRdb lists only in-frame clones, some missing. The data show under 350,000 clones, 86% seen once. Sequencing was done on a sample of PBMCs or T cells enriched from blood (not recorded which). The receptors stem from a middle-aged woman with acute COVID-19. CDR3s include the opening cysteine and the closing phenylalanine or tryptophan. D genes are given only for firm matches. Size is omitted from some rows. Given values are once, few, many or a class for expanded clones.

size | J | D | V | DNA | CDR3
NA | TRBJ2-1 | TRBD2 | TRBV5-1 | TGCGCCAGCAGTCTAGCGGGAGCCTACAATGAGCAGTTCTTC | CASSLAGAYNEQFF
NA | TRBJ1-4 | NA | TRBV6-5 | TGTGCCAGCAGTCAGGATTACGGTGAAAAACTGTTTTTT | CASSQDYGEKLFF
NA | TRBJ1-2 | NA | TRBV6-5 | TGTGCCAGCAGTTATCAGGGCTCTAACTATGGCTACACCTTC | CASSYQGSNYGYTF
NA | TRBJ1-5 | NA | TRBV7-8 | TGTGCCAGCAGCTTTGGTCGGGAGGGGACTCAGCCCCAGCATTTT | CASSFGREGTQPQHF
NA | TRBJ1-3 | NA | TRBV28 | TGTGCCAGTGGGGGGGGATCAACTGGAAACACCATATATTTT | CASGGGSTGNTIYF
NA | TRBJ1-5 | TRBD1 | TRBV27 | TGTGCCAGCAGTCCCCACAGGGGTCTTTGGCCCCAGCATTTT | CASSPHRGLWPQHF
NA | TRBJ1-1 | TRBD1 | TRBV2 | TGTGCCAGCAGTGGCCACGTCCCCGGACAGGGGGGAACTGAAGCTTTCTTT | CASSGHVPGQGGTEAFF
NA | TRBJ2-7 | NA | TRBV3-1/TRBV3-2 | TGTGCCAGCAGCCAAGGACAGCCAGGGTCTTACGAGCAGTACTTC | CASSQGQPGSYEQYF
NA | TRBJ2-1 | TRBD2 | TRBV6-2/TRBV6-3 | TGTGCCAGCAGTTCCTGGACTAGCGGGAGGAACAATGAGCAGTTCTTC | CASSSWTSGRNNEQFF
NA | TRBJ1-2 | NA | TRBV7-8 | TGTGCCAGCAGCTTAGGCAGGGCAGATGGCTACACCTTC | CASSLGRADGYTF
NA | TRBJ2-3 | TRBD2 | TRBV9 | TGTGCCAGCAGCGTACTAGCGGGAGGGAGCACAGATACGCAGTATTTT | CASSVLAGGSTDTQYF
once | TRBJ1-2 | NA | TRBV6-4 | TGTGCCAGCAGTGATTCTCGGGGGGCGAACTATGGCTACACCTTC | CASSDSRGANYGYTF
NA | TRBJ1-2 | NA | TRBV28 | TGTGCCAGCACCCCACCCGCGGGGACTTCGGGCTACACCTTC | CASTPPAGTSGYTF
NA | TRBJ2-2 | TRBD2 | TRBV4-3 | TGCGCCAGCAGCCAATTCGGACTAGCGGGCAACACCGGGGAGCTGTTTTTT | CASSQFGLAGNTGELFF
NA | TRBJ1-3 | NA | TRBV9 | TGTGCCAGCAGCGTAGGGCTCCTCTCTGGAAACACCATATATTTT | CASSVGLLSGNTIYF
NA | TRBJ1-6 | TRBD1 | TRBV7-9 | TGTGCCAGCAGCTTCCGACAGGGCGATAATTCACCCCTCCACTTT | CASSFRQGDNSPLHF
NA | TRBJ2-7 | TRBD1 | TRBV6-6 | TGTGCCAGCAGACTGAAACCGGGACAGGGGGACGAGCAGTACTTC | CASRLKPGQGDEQYF
NA | TRBJ2-1 | TRBD2 | TRBV28 | TGTGCCAGCAGCACAATGAGAGGGACTAGAAACAATGAGCAGTTCTTC | CASSTMRGTRNNEQFF
NA | TRBJ2-7 | TRBD2 | TRBV14 | TGTGCCAGCAGCCAAGCGGGACTAGCGGTCTCCTACGAGCAGTACTTC | CASSQAGLAVSYEQYF
NA | TRBJ2-3 | TRBD1 | TRBV5-1 | TGCGCCAGCAGCTGGGGACAGGGATTCACAGATACGCAGTATTTT | CASSWGQGFTDTQYF
few | TRBJ1-1 | NA | TRBV11-3 | TGTGCCAGCAGCTTGTTCAGGGACACTGAAGCTTTCTTT | CASSLFRDTEAFF
NA | TRBJ1-1 | TRBD1 | TRBV5-1 | TGCGCCAGCACCGGGACAGGGGCAACTGAAGCTTTCTTT | CASTGTGATEAFF
NA | TRBJ1-5 | NA | TRBV7-2 | TGTGCCAGCAGCTTAGTCGGGGGACGGAGCGATCAGCCCCAGCATTTT | CASSLVGGRSDQPQHF
NA | TRBJ1-1 | TRBD1 | TRBV10-2 | TGCGCCAGCAGTTATCAGGGGGCTAACACTGAAGCTTTCTTT | CASSYQGANTEAFF
NA | TRBJ2-5 | TRBD2 | TRBV18 | TGTGCCAGCTCAAGCCCGGGACTAGCGGGAGTGGAGACCCAGTACTTC | CASSSPGLAGVETQYF
once | TRBJ2-7 | TRBD2 | TRBV5-4 | TGTGCCAGCAGTTCAGCGGGAGGGCCTCCCTACGAGCAGTACTTC | CASSSAGGPPYEQYF
NA | TRBJ2-1 | NA | TRBV7-9 | TGTGCCAGCAGCCAATCGGAGTACAATGAGCAGTTCTTC | CASSQSEYNEQFF
NA | TRBJ2-7 | TRBD1 | TRBV14 | TGTGCCAGCAGCCAGCGGACAGGGTATAACGAGCAGTACTTC | CASSQRTGYNEQYF
NA | TRBJ1-1 | NA | TRBV2 | TGTGCCAGCAGTGAAGGGGGGCGACCGAACACTGAAGCTTTCTTT | CASSEGGRPNTEAFF
NA | TRBJ2-1 | TRBD2 | TRBV28 | TGTGCCAGCAGTTTAGTCGGGACTAGCGGACACAATGAGCAGTTCTTC | CASSLVGTSGHNEQFF
NA | TRBJ2-6 | TRBD1 | TRBV5-6 | TGTGCCAGCAGCTTGGAACTACAGGGGGCTGGGGCCAACGTCCTGACTTTC | CASSLELQGAGANVLTF
NA | TRBJ1-4 | NA | TRBV14 | TGTGCCAGCAGCAAACAGGGCTTTCGGAACGAAAAACTGTTTTTT | CASSKQGFRNEKLFF
NA | TRBJ2-2 | NA | TRBV29-1 | TGCAGCGGGGGATTGCGGACCGGGGAGCTGTTTTTT | CSGGLRTGELFF
NA | TRBJ1-6 | NA | TRBV28 | TGTGCCAGCAGTCAGGGAGGGAGCTCCTATAATTCACCCCTCCACTTT | CASSQGGSSYNSPLHF
NA | TRBJ1-1 | TRBD1 | TRBV7-2 | TGTGCCAGCAGCTTGACAGGGTACATGAACACTGAAGCTTTCTTT | CASSLTGYMNTEAFF
NA | TRBJ1-3 | NA | TRBV27 | TGTGCCAGCAGTATTTCTTTCGGAAACACCATATATTTT | CASSISFGNTIYF
NA | TRBJ2-5 | TRBD1 | TRBV19 | TGTGCCAGTAGTATAGACAGGGGGGAGACCCAGTACTTC | CASSIDRGETQYF
NA | TRBJ1-6 | NA | TRBV25-1 | TGTGCCAGCAGTGAATCTGGGGGCGCTTATAATTCACCCCTCCACTTT | CASSESGGAYNSPLHF
NA | TRBJ1-6 | NA | TRBV5-4 | TGTGCCAGCACCTCCACCAGTGGGGCTCTACCCCTCCACTTT | CASTSTSGALPLHF
few | TRBJ1-1 | NA | TRBV4-3 | TGCGCCAGCAGCTACGACAATGGGGCGGAAGCTTTCTTT | CASSYDNGAEAFF
NA | TRBJ1-3 | TRBD1 | TRBV10-3 | TGTGCCATCAGCGCCCAGGGGGCGATTGGAAACACCATATATTTT | CAISAQGAIGNTIYF
NA | TRBJ2-1 | NA | TRBV15 | TGTGCCACCAGCAGAGATTTGAACAGGGGGGGATACAATGAGCAGTTCTTC | CATSRDLNRGGYNEQFF
NA | TRBJ1-2 | TRBD1 | TRBV27 | TGTGCCAGCAGTAACTCCGGGACAGCTCCTAACTATGGCTACACCTTC | CASSNSGTAPNYGYTF
many | TRBJ2-5 | TRBD2 | TRBV7-9 | TGTGCCAGCAGCTCTTTAGCGGGGGGGCCCGAGACCCAGTACTTC | CASSSLAGGPETQYF
NA | TRBJ1-5 | NA | TRBV5-5 | TGTGCCAGCAGCTTGGTTTGGCAGTATCAGCCCCAGCATTTT | CASSLVWQYQPQHF
NA | TRBJ2-7 | TRBD2 | TRBV11-1 | TGTGCCAGCAGCCGATCTAGCGGGGGGTCCTACGAGCAGTACTTC | CASSRSSGGSYEQYF
NA | TRBJ2-1 | TRBD2 | TRBV7-3 | TGTGCCAGCAGCTTAAACGGACTAGCGGGGGGCAGGAGCTCCTACAATGAGCAGTTCTTC | CASSLNGLAGGRSSYNEQFF
NA | TRBJ1-6 | TRBD1 | TRBV19 | TGTGCCAGTAGGACAGGGAAGGATTCACCCCTCCACTTT | CASRTGKDSPLHF
NA | TRBJ1-4 | NA | TRBV2 | TGTGCCAGCAGCCCGACAGGATTTAATGAAAAACTGTTTTTT | CASSPTGFNEKLFF
NA | TRBJ1-5 | NA | TRBV15 | TGTGCCACCAGCAGAGTCGGAGGGGTAGAGCCCCAGCATTTT | CATSRVGGVEPQHF
NA | TRBJ1-6 | NA | TRBV18 | TGTGCCAGCTCCCGGTCCAACGATAATTCACCCCTCCACTTT | CASSRSNDNSPLHF
few | TRBJ1-6 | NA | TRBV5-4 | TGTGCCAGCAGCCGCGACAGGTATAATTCACCCCTCCACTTT | CASSRDRYNSPLHF
NA | TRBJ2-7 | NA | TRBV6-5 | TGTGCCAGCAGGCCGAGCCAACAGGTAACCTACGAGCAGTACTTC | CASRPSQQVTYEQYF
NA | TRBJ2-7 | TRBD1 | TRBV7-6 | TGTGCCAGCAGCCAGCAGCCGGGACAGGGTGGTCGGGAGCAGTACTTC | CASSQQPGQGGREQYF
NA | TRBJ2-7 | TRBD2 | TRBV7-9 | TGTGCCAGCAGCTCTCTTAGCGGGATGAGCTACGAGCAGTACTTC | CASSSLSGMSYEQYF
NA | TRBJ2-7 | TRBD2 | TRBV7-2 | TGTGCCAGCAGCTTAGGAGGGACGGGGGGGTACGAGCAGTACTTC | CASSLGGTGGYEQYF
NA | TRBJ2-5 | NA | TRBV19 | TGTGCCAGTAGACCCCTAGGGGGAGGGCCGGAGGAGACCCAGTACTTC | CASRPLGGGPEETQYF